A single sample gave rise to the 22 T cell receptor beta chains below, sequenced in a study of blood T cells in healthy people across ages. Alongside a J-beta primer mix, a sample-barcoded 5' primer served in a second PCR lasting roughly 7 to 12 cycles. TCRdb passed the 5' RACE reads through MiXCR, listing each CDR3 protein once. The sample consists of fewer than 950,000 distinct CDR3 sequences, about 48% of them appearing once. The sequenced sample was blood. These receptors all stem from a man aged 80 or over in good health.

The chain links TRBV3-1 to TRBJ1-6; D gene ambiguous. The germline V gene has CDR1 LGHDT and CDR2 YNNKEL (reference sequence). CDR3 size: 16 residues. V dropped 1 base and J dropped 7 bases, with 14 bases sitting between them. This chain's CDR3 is CASSQGRGRVNSPLHF. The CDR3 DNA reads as TGTGCCAGCAGCCAAGGACGAGGGAGGGTCAATTCACCCCTCCACTTT.

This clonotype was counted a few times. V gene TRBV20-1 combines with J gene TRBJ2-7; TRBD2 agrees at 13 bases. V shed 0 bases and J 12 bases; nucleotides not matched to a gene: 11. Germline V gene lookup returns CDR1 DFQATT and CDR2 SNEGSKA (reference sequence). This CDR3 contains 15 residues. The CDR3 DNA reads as TGCAGTGCTAGAGAGCGGACTAGCGGGAGCCGGCGGTTGTACTTC. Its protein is CSARERTSGSRRLYF.

DNA of the CDR3: TGTGCCAGCAGCTCGTCCGGGACAGGGTGGAGGAACACTGAAGCTTTCTTT. This codes for CASSSSGTGWRNTEAFF. The gene calls are TRBV11-2 and TRBJ1-1, with 9 bases fitting TRBD1. The CDR3 is 17 residues long. Germline trimming cut 4 bases from V and 1 base from J; bases unmatched to any gene: 10. Germline CDR1 SGHAT, CDR2 FQNNGV.

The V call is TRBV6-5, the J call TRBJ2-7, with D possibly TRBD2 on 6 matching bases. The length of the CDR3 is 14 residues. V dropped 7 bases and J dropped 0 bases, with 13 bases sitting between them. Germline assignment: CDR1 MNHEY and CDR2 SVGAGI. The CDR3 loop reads CASTSPGSSYEQYF. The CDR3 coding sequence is TGTGCCAGCACCTCCCCCGGGAGCTCCTACGAGCAGTACTTC.

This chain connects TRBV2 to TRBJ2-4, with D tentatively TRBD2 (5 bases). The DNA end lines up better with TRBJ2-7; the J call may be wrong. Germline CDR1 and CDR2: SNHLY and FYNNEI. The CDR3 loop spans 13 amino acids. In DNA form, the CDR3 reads TGTGCCAGCAGTGAAGCGTGGACTGACGAGCAGTACTTC. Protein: CASSEAWTDEQYF.

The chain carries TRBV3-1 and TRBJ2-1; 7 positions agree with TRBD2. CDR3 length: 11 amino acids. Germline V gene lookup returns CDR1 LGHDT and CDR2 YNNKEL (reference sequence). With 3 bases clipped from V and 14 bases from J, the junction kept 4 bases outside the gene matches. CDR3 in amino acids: CASSQSGIEFF. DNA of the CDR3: TGTGCCAGCAGCCAGAGCGGGATAGAGTTCTTC.

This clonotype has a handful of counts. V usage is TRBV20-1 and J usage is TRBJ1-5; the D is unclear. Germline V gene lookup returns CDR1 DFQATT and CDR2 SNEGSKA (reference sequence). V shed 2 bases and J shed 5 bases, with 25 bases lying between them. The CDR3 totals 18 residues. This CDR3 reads CSARPQTRGSYWDQPQHF. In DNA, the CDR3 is TGCAGTGCTAGACCACAGACACGAGGATCTTATTGGGATCAGCCCCAGCATTTT.

CDR3 nucleotide sequence: TGTGCCAGCAGCTCCCGACAGGGGGATAATTCACCCCTCCACTTT. This sequence encodes CASSSRQGDNSPLHF. The chain employs TRBV7-6 and TRBJ1-6; 9 bases line up with TRBD1. Per the germline V gene, CDR1 is SGHVS and CDR2 is FNYEAQ. The CDR3 has 15 residues. After removal of 4 bases from V and 5 bases from J, the junction contained 3 bases not matched to a gene.

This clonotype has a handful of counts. The CDR3 is CASSSQGGGRGETQYF. In DNA, the CDR3 is TGTGCCAGCAGCTCCCAGGGGGGAGGGAGAGGTGAGACCCAGTACTTC. This chain connects TRBV9 to TRBJ2-5; D tentatively fits TRBD1 or TRBD2 (7 bases each). The CDR3 length is 16 residues. CDR1 and CDR2 from the germline V gene are SGDLS and YYNGEE. Trimming removed 4 bases from V and 5 bases from J, with 21 bases in between.

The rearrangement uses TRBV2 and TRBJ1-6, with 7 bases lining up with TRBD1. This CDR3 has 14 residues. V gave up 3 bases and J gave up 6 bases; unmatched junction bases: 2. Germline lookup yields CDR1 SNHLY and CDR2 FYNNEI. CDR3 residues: CASSDDRVNSPLHF. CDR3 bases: TGTGCCAGCAGTGATGACAGGGTTAATTCACCCCTCCACTTT.

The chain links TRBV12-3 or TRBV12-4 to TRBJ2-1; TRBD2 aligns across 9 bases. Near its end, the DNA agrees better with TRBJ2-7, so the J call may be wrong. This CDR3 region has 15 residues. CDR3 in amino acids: CASSYRTSAYNEQYF. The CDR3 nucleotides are TGTGCCAGCAGTTACCGGACTAGCGCGTACAATGAGCAGTACTTC.

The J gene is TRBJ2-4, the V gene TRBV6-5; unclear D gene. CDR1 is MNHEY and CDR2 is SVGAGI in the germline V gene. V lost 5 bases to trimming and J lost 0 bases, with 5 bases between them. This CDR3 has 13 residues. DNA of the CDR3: TGTGCCAGCAGTAGGGCAGCCAAAAACATTCAGTACTTC. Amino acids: CASSRAAKNIQYF.

The CDR3 reads CAVSPGMNTEAFF. For the CDR3, the DNA is TGTGCCGTGTCTCCCGGGATGAACACTGAAGCTTTCTTT. The chain is built from TRBV28 and TRBJ1-1; no firm D call. CDR1 MDHEN and CDR2 SYDVKM come from the germline V gene. The CDR3 totals 13 residues. V lost 11 bases and J 0 bases, leaving 13 bases between the germline ends.

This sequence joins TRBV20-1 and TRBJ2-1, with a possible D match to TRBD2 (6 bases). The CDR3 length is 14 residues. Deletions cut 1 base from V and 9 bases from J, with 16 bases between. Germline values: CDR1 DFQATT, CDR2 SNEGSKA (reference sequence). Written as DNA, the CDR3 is TGCAGTGCTAGAGGGAGAGGGGCGGAGGGTGAGCAGTTCTTC. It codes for CSARGRGAEGEQFF.

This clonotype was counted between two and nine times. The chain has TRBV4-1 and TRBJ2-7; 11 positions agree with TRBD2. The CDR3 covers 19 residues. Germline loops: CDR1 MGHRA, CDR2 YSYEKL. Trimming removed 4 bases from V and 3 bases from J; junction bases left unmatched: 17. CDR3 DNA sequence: TGCGCCAGCAGCCCCGGTACGGTAGCTAGCGGGAGGAATTACTACGAGCAGTACTTC. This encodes CASSPGTVASGRNYYEQYF.

The CDR3 DNA reads TGTGCCAGCAGTTACCTCCGAGGACAGGCCTATGGCTACACCTTC. Encoded protein: CASSYLRGQAYGYTF. V usage is TRBV6-5 and J usage is TRBJ1-2; 7 bases are a match to TRBD1. The CDR3 extends over 15 amino acids. Germline-derived CDR1 and CDR2 are MNHEY and SVGAGI. Trimming cost V 2 bases and J 4 bases; bases outside gene matches: 7.

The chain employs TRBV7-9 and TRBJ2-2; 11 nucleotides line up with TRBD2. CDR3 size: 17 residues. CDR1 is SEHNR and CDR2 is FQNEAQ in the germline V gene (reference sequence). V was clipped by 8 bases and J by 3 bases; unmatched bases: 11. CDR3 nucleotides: TGTGCCAGCCCCTCGTGGGGACTAGCGGCAGACACCGGGGAGCTGTTTTTT. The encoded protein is CASPSWGLAADTGELFF.

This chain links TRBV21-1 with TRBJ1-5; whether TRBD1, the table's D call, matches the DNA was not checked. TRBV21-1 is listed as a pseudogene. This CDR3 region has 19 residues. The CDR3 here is CASSHGQRGHIYSNQPQHF. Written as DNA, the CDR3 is TGTGCCAGCAGCCATGGACAGCGGGGTCATATATATAGCAATCAGCCCCAGCATTTT.

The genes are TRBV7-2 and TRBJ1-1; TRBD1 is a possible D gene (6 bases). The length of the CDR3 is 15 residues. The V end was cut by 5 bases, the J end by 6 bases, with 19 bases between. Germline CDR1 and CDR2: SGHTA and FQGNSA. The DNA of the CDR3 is TGTGCCAGCAGCCCAACCCCCTTACAGGGTTCTGAAGCTTTCTTT. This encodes CASSPTPLQGSEAFF. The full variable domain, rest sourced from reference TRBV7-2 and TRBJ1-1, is GAGVSQSPSNKVTEKGKDVELRCDPISGHTALYWYRQSLGQGLEFLIYFQGNSAPDKSGLPSDRFSAERTGGSVSTLTIQRTQQEDSAVYLCASSPTPLQGSEAFFGQGTRLTVV.

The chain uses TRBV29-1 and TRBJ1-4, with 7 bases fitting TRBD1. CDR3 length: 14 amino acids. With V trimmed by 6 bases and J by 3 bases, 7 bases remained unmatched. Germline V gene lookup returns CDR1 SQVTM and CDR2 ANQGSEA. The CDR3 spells CSVLTGQSNEKLFF. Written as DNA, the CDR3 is TGCAGCGTCTTGACGGGACAGTCTAATGAAAAACTGTTTTTT.

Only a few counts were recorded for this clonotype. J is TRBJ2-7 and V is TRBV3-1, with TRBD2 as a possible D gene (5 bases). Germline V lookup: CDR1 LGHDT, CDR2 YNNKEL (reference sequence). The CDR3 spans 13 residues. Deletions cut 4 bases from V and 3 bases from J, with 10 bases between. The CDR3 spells CASSPLGDYEQYF. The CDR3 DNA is TGTGCCAGCAGCCCTCTCGGGGACTACGAGCAGTACTTC.

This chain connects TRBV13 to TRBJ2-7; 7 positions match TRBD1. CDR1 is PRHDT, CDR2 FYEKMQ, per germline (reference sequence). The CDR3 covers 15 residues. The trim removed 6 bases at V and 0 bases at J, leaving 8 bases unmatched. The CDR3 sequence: CASRYRGPASYEQYF. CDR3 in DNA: TGTGCCAGCAGATATAGGGGGCCGGCCTCCTACGAGCAGTACTTC. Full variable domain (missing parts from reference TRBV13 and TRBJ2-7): AAGVIQSPRHLIKEKRETATLKCYPIPRHDTVYWYQQGPGQDPQFLISFYEKMQSDKGSIPDRFSAQQFSDYHSELNMSSLELGDSALYFCASRYRGPASYEQYFGPGTRLTVT.